This T cell receptor (beta chain) was sequenced for a study of T cell responses to AZD1222 COVID-19 vaccine. Whole-study context: Pooling covered second doses at about 4 or about 12 weeks.

Clones were read by immunoSEQ multiplex PCR, and TCRdb kept only the in-frame ones, dropping some. The table includes approximately 64,000 clones, around 83% detected once. The CDR3 length is 17 residues. The V segment lost 0 bases and the J segment 5 bases; nucleotides outside the gene matches: 11. In germline, CDR1 is SGHDT, CDR2 YYEEEE. Details on this clone: Antigen specificity is unknown.

General study findings and limits: Spike-specific TCR breadth and depth grew following two AZD1222 doses. Nearly half of spike-specific TCRs reportedly target variant regions that are unmutated in the B.1.351 and B.1.1.7 variants. Repertoires were obtained solely post-peak T cell response.

The V gene is TRBV5-6, the J gene TRBJ1-2; 9 bases fit TRBD1. Here the sequenced sample was peripheral blood, taken on day 0 of AZD1222 vaccination. This receptor was obtained from an adult in good health. The CDR3 loop reads CASSLGQGVDRVYGYTF. Here the CDR3 DNA reads TGTGCCAGCAGCTTGGGACAGGGGGTCGATCGAGTATATGGCTACACCTTC.